This T cell receptor (beta chain) was identified in a study of cytomegalovirus exposure and HLA in healthy donors (dated by TCRdb to the late 2010s). For context, the study as a whole: According to an earlier analysis of 587 of the donors, about 190 million T cells yielded 117 million unique TCR beta sequences and 276 Gb of sequence data. An early release that covered about 640 HLA-typed donors contained around 300 gigabases of sequencing data and 85 million to 100 million unique TCR sequences. Among the roughly 390 genotyped donors, around 79% belonged to the genetic ancestry cluster associated with self-reported Caucasian donors. The study aimed to test whether cataloging public T cell receptors could reveal signatures of past pathogen exposure. The study used immunosequencing to profile the T cell repertoires of 666 subjects and linked those repertoires to cytomegalovirus serostatus. Along with the roughly 710-subject first cohort, a separate validation cohort of 120 different subjects was used. To predict cytomegalovirus infection status, the study brought together high-throughput TCR immunosequencing, statistical association of individual TCRs with disease status, and machine learning. To study patterns of TCR occurrence, a later analysis re-analyzed previously published TCR beta repertoires from several hundred donors and added high-resolution HLA genotyping. The later analysis used no new phenotypic data to find candidate immune exposures, relying instead on TCR beta sequences and their occurrence across donors. To decide whether each TCR beta V gene segment behaved as functional or pseudogenic, an earlier analysis of some 580 of the donors relied on high-throughput TCR beta sequencing. Donor age, sex, ethnicity and CMV serostatus were collected together with the repertoire data. A later genetic analysis used genome-wide SNP genotypes for about three fifths of the 666 donors, treating that subset as a discovery cohort. Every repertoire in the discovery cohort had been generated on one and the same sequencing platform. HLA typing included class I and class II loci at four-digit resolution. The number of typed donors differed by locus: roughly 620-640 for A, B, C, DRB1 and DQB1; 500 to 550 for DQA1; over 600 for DPA1; and about 450 for DPB1. Five DR-DQ haplotypes were treated as single units for association and clustering because of strong linkage in the cohort. Among about 400 genotyped donors of the cohort, an average of approximately 240,000 unique TCR beta nucleotide sequences was sequenced per donor, of which 15% to 20% were non-productive.

With respect to this clone: Its antigen remains undetermined. Base qualities are not provided; no much larger clone lies one nucleotide away. The same CDR3 is also encoded by other DNA sequences in this sample.

Overall study outcomes, separate from this receptor: CMV serostatus was the only immune exposure information available for the cohort. Most CMV-associated TCR beta chains appeared to be HLA-restricted in a later analysis, and the HLA associations seemed to be driven largely by CMV exposure. Most TCR sequences were observed very rarely across donors, whereas some public TCRs were present in many individuals. The authors suggested that the approach could potentially be extended to other disease states and immunological phenotypes. In a later analysis, 16,951 TCR beta sequences were associated with specific HLA alleles at a false discovery rate of 0.05. In an earlier analysis of some 500 of the donors, most TCR beta V segments appeared in productive rearrangements about 87% or about 30% of the time, broadly matching IMGT annotations. According to a later genetic analysis, donors in an Asian-associated ancestry cluster had fewer N-insertions in productive TCRs than the approximately 710-donor mean. In this cohort, only TCR beta chains were sequenced, and detectable features were limited by the absence of alpha or paired-chain data. Because HLA typing was missing for some donors at each locus, association tests included only the typed subset. According to a later analysis, TCR association rates differed among HLA loci, with DRB1 alleles showing the most associated TCRs and HLA-C alleles showing the fewest. In vitro tests confirmed that three of the cytomegalovirus-associated TCR beta chains recognize cytomegalovirus antigens. A group of highly shared sequence variants was considered likely to be a technical artifact of the sequencing pipeline. The presence/absence analyses assumed that sequencing depth was roughly uniform across donors, and that assumption may not be true. The study gave a list of 150 to 200 TCR beta chains associated with cytomegalovirus. A later analysis found that HLA-associated TCR beta chains were more clonally expanded and had lower generation probabilities than equally common non-associated chains. Several of the top co-occurrence clusters appeared to be linked to parvovirus B19, influenza, CMV and Epstein-Barr virus, according to a later analysis. Linkage disequilibrium might explain the correlated functional status among segregating V segments, but an unknown experimental factor could not be excluded. V-gene and J-gene trimming of TCR beta chains was associated with a missense DCLRE1C variant in a later genetic analysis, and the association was replicated in an independent cohort. In both the original and validation cohorts, the classifier was reported to diagnose cytomegalovirus status with high specificity and sensitivity. Some IMGT-functional V segments, including TRBV6-2 and TRBV6-3, could not be distinguished by the 87-base-pair reads and were therefore excluded. Approximately 18 rarely observed V segments, including chromosome 9 orphons, were excluded from the earlier analysis of just under 600 of the donors because counts were too low. A further reported finding was that TCR beta sequences accurately predicted the HLA-A and HLA-B alleles for most subjects in the first cohort. When HLA alleles, especially DR and DQ, strongly co-occurred, attributing TCR associations to individual alleles was difficult.

The cohort comprised 666 healthy bone marrow donors. At the time of sampling, every cohort member was nominally healthy, though immune exposures that went unrecorded were likely present. The donor tested CMV seronegative, placing the donor among the 300 to 400 seronegative members of the cohort. Each donor provided a peripheral blood sample, and peripheral blood mononuclear cells were used for TCR beta sequencing. The Qiagen DNeasy Blood Extraction Kit was used to extract genomic DNA from the blood cell samples. Libraries came from the immunoSEQ multiplex PCR assay. For the multiplex PCR, a mixture combining 60 forward primers for TCR Vbeta segments and 13 reverse primers for TCR Jbeta segments was used. The CDR3 region of rearranged TCR beta genes was amplified from genomic DNA by a multiplex PCR assay. On the Illumina HiSeq System, the amplified TCR beta libraries were sequenced as 87-base-pair reads. Under the source paper's analysis protocol: In a later analysis, roughly 80 million unique TCR beta chains were counted across the 500 to 850 repertoires, and about 9.9 million of these chains were shared by at least two donors. Raw reads were error-corrected and collapsed into unique sequences by a nearest-neighbor algorithm in which closely related sequences were merged to remove PCR and sequencing errors. To assign V, D and J gene segments, CDR3 sequences were aligned to IMGT reference sequences. Each retained sequence needed at least a six-nucleotide match to both a V gene segment and a J gene segment. A rearrangement counted as productive if the CDR3 had no stop codons and remained in frame with V and J, and every other rearrangement counted as non-productive. CDR3 was defined according to IMGT convention as the region running from the second conserved V-encoded cysteine to the conserved J-encoded phenylalanine. The earlier analysis of fewer than 750 of the donors excluded sequences that lacked an unambiguous match to a single V gene segment. An earlier analysis of over 450 of the donors classified V segments as functional when productive rearrangements were above 56.7% and as segregating when the standard deviation between donors was above 5%. A statistical classification framework was built for diagnosing cytomegalovirus status from the catalog of TCR beta chain sequences. A later analysis assigned V and J genes by comparing TCR nucleotide sequences with IMGT/GENE-DB human TR gene sequences. Using the TCRdist pipeline, a later analysis assigned CDR3 sequences along with most-parsimonious VDJ recombination scenarios. In a later analysis, each TCR beta chain was defined by its CDR3 amino acid sequence together with its V-gene family, and reads lacking a unique V-gene family were excluded. To address suspected cross-contamination and a sequencing artifact, a later analysis removed around 600 highly shared, low-generation-probability nucleotide sequences. For each public chain, a later analysis derived a clonal expansion index from normalized ranks of inferred template counts within each repertoire. In a later analysis, generation probabilities were computed with a VDJ recombination model fitted to out-of-frame rearrangements, and the resulting probabilities were checked against IGoR. In a later analysis, TCR-TCR, TCR-HLA and TCR-CMV co-occurrence was scored with hypergeometric tests, and a repertoire-size bias correction was applied to TCR pairs. To estimate false discovery rates, a later analysis permuted the HLA or CMV assignments 20 times. In a later analysis, co-occurring TCRs were grouped with DBSCAN, and TCRdist sequence similarity was added when clustering was performed within HLA-allele-positive subsets. For co-occurrence clustering, repertoires with fewer than 30,000 or more than 120,000 public chains were excluded, along with five or six repertoires with anomalous nucleotide sharing. Entries here come from immuneACCESS through TCRdb and include only in-frame sequences with V and J called. Some clones fail to appear in such tables; in the studies checked, an unresolved V gene covers under half of the shortfall, and the cause of the remainder is unknown. The DNA was the basis for D and trimming; V, J and clone size are from that table. This sample is represented by approximately 220,000 clones; less than 80% of them were singletons. Together, the top ten hold approximately 0.22% of the sample.

Reading from cysteine to phenylalanine, the CDR3 counts 14 amino acids. The sequence is cut down to CDR3 DNA, 42 bases in frame from base 1. As encoded in the germline V gene, CDR1 is MGHRA while CDR2 is YSYEKL. V is shortened by 4 bases, J by 2 bases, and the region joining them spans 9 bases. The receptor's source is a girl under 10 years old in good health and CMV-seronegative. This sequence uses TRBV4-1 and TRBJ1-5, and possibly TRBD1, on 5 matching bases. Sequenced sample: PBMCs. The CDR3 is CASSPTGGNQPQHF. The DNA sequence is as follows: TGCGCCAGCAGCCCTACAGGAGGCAATCAGCCCCAGCATTTT.